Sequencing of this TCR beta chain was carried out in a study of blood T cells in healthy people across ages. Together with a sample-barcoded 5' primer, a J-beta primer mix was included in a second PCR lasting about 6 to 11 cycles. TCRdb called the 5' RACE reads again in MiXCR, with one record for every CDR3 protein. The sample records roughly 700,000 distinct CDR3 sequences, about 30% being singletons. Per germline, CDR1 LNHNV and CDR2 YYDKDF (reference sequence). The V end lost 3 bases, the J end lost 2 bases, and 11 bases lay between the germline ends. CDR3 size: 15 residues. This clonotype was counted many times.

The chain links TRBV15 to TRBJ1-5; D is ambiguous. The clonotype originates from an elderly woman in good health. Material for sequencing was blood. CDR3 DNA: TGTGCCACCAGCAGGGCCACGTATGGCAATCAGCCCCAGCATTTT. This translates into CATSRATYGNQPQHF.